The clone carrying this T cell receptor (beta chain) showed up just once. This sample is part of a study of tumor T cells in aggressive B-cell lymphoma. V lost 6 bases and J lost 5; bases outside the gene matches: 9. The CDR3 is made up of 14 amino acids. Germline values: CDR1 MNHNY, CDR2 SVGAGI (reference sequence). Data came from immunoSEQ multiplex PCR; TCRdb stores just in-frame clones and leaves some out. The sample includes about 860 clones, about three fifths of them seen just once. This clonotype originated in an adult with diffuse large B cell lymphoma. The material sequenced was tumor tissue. The chain has TRBV6-6 and TRBJ1-2, with 7 bases aligning to TRBD1. The CDR3 DNA follows: TGTGCCAGCAGAACGGGACAGAGAATTTATGGCTACACCTTC. Protein: CASRTGQRIYGYTF.